These 5 T cell receptor beta chains originate from one sample sequenced in a study of long-term antiretroviral therapy in people with HIV. At survey level, the immunoSEQ assay was run in its v3.0 version. Sequencing was performed with immunoSEQ multiplex PCR; in TCRdb, only in-frame clones are kept and a portion is missing. The table has 24,000 or so clones, around four fifths seen once. The sequenced sample was unsorted PBMCs, obtained 3 years after starting antiretroviral therapy. The source is a man aged 18-30 years with HIV.

The chain uses TRBV18 and TRBJ1-5; D is perhaps TRBD1 (5 bases). V gave up 6 bases and J gave up 1 base, with 10 bases separating them. CDR1 KGHSH and CDR2 LQKENI come from the germline V gene. The CDR3 has 14 residues. The CDR3 here is CASSDKDSNQPQHF. In DNA, the CDR3 is TGTGCCAGCTCGGACAAGGACAGCAATCAGCCCCAGCATTTT.

This chain links TRBV11-2 with TRBJ2-3; either TRBD1 or TRBD2 may supply D (5 bases each). CDR1 SGHAT and CDR2 FQNNGV come from the germline V gene. The CDR3 runs 13 residues. V was pared by 5 bases and J by 4 bases, with 10 bases between. The CDR3 reads CASSVGAADTQYF. The CDR3 DNA reads as TGTGCCAGCAGCGTCGGGGCGGCAGATACGCAGTATTTT.

The V gene is TRBV6-5, the J gene TRBJ2-1, with 9 bases lining up with TRBD1. Germline CDR1 reads MNHEY; CDR2 reads SVGAGI. The CDR3 is made up of 15 amino acids. The V segment lost 10 bases and the J segment 7 bases; nucleotides outside the gene matches: 14. The CDR3 nucleotides are TGTGCCACCCAAACTCAGGGACAGGGTTATAATGAGCAGTTCTTC. Amino acid sequence: CATQTQGQGYNEQFF.

V is TRBV5-6 and J is TRBJ2-5; the D is unclear. The germline V and J ends were trimmed by 0 bases and 3 bases, with 9 bases remaining between them. The length of the CDR3 is 14 residues. CDR1 is SGHDT and CDR2 is YYEEEE in the germline V gene. This chain's CDR3 is CASSLAPNEETQYF. The CDR3, as DNA: TGTGCCAGCAGCTTGGCTCCGAACGAAGAGACCCAGTACTTC.

This chain joins TRBV7-9 and TRBJ2-5, with no clear D. Trimming pared 5 bases from V and 1 base from J, leaving 14 bases between. The germline V gene encodes CDR1 SEHNR and CDR2 FQNEAQ (reference sequence). CDR3 length: 15 amino acids. The CDR3: CASSTPRSGQETQYF. The CDR3 nucleotides read TGTGCCAGCAGCACCCCACGTAGTGGCCAAGAGACCCAGTACTTC.